This T cell receptor beta chain was recovered during a study of T cells in Graves' hyperthyroidism and ophthalmopathy. The study, taken as a whole, reports: Ophthalmopathy got predicted by the model a median roughly 6.1 months before its onset. Most thyroid clonotypes with frequency above 0.001 were detected in blood.

What was amplified from RNA transcripts were TCR beta CDR3 regions. An initial round of RT-PCR targeting the TCR CDR3 relied on the HTBI primer set. Each CDR3 protein is one row after TCRdb ran MiXCR on the multiplex PCR reads. The sample carries about 420,000 distinct CDR3 sequences, around a sixth recorded once. This clonotype was recorded many times. Its antigen is undetermined. With 7 bases removed from V and 4 bases from J, the gap between germline ends came to 17 bases. The CDR3 contains 15 residues. The sample comprised blood. The sequence was collected from a woman between 18 and 30 years old with Graves' hyperthyroidism. The chain joins TRBV12-3 or TRBV12-4 to TRBJ1-5; the D gene is possibly TRBD1 (6 bases). The CDR3 protein is CASNGRGGVNQPQHF. CDR3 nucleotide sequence: TGTGCCAGCAATGGGAGGGGGGGGGTGAATCAGCCCCAGCATTTT.